This T cell receptor beta chain originates from a study of Ad26.COV2.S vaccination and SARS-CoV-2 variants. As concerns this clone: Its antigen is undetermined.

The treatment is: roughly 20 received Ad26.COV2.S at low or high dose, single or two shots; roughly five received placebo; per-sample allocation not given. Samples were taken on day 63 after the first vaccine or placebo injection. Generated by immunoSEQ multiplex PCR, the TCRdb table keeps only in-frame clones and is missing some. The sample has hundreds of thousands of clones, about 89% seen once. V gave up 6 bases and J gave up 5 bases, with 14 bases separating them. The CDR3 consists of 14 residues. The germline V gene has CDR1 MRHNA and CDR2 SNTAGT. General study points: Across vaccine and placebo recipients, the breadth of non-spike TCRs was similar.

This receptor was taken from a person aged 18-60 years who received the Ad26.COV2.S COVID-19 vaccine or a placebo. V gene TRBV6-4 combines with J gene TRBJ1-3; D is undetermined. Sequenced here: peripheral blood, sampled in a trial of Ad26.COV2.S vaccine versus placebo. The CDR3 region is CASSCRSVRNTIYF. CDR3 nucleotide sequence: TGTGCCAGCAGCTGCAGGTCGGTCCGAAACACCATATATTTT.